This T cell receptor (beta chain) emerged from a study of human T cells and chemical hapten exposure. Study background: Patch tests put 0.01% DPC on the upper back, and the results were checked at 6 days. General observations from the study: Sensitizing with DPC caused no change in TCRs above 1 in 1000 frequency.

Within the library, unique molecular identifiers were attached to each individual cDNA molecule. TCRdb independently ran MiXCR on the RACE reads; one entry per CDR3 protein. This sample yields 40,000 or so distinct CDR3 sequences, of which more than 9.5% are seen a single time; about 2.3% belongs to the top ten. Indicated time point: patch test 3, about 24 weeks after DPC sensitization. Indicated treatment: therapeutic diphenylcyclopropenone sensitization with weekly scalp DPC. Extraction of total RNA was performed on unfractionated whole blood. Prior to each patch test being applied, blood was drawn. The germline V gene has CDR1 MDHEN and CDR2 SYDVKM. Trimming removed 2 bases from V and 7 bases from J, with 12 bases in between. The CDR3 is 14 amino acids. As for this clonotype: What it recognizes is unknown.

Sequencing was performed on whole blood, taken in connection with sensitization to the hapten diphenylcyclopropenone (DPC). The receptor was isolated from a woman aged 35 to 49 with alopecia areata. Some clones in this sample may be carry-over from other donors' samples. The chain uses TRBV28 and TRBJ2-4; no clear D. This CDR3 reads CASSLRFVPNIQYF. CDR3 DNA: TGTGCCAGCAGTTTACGGTTCGTCCCCAACATTCAGTACTTC. Looking up the rest from reference TRBV28 and TRBJ2-4 gives the full variable domain: DVKVTQSSRYLVKRTGEKVFLECVQDMDHENMFWYRQDPGLGLRLIYFSYDVKMKEKGDIPEGYSVSREKKERFSLILESASTNQTSMYLCASSLRFVPNIQYFGAGTRLSVL.